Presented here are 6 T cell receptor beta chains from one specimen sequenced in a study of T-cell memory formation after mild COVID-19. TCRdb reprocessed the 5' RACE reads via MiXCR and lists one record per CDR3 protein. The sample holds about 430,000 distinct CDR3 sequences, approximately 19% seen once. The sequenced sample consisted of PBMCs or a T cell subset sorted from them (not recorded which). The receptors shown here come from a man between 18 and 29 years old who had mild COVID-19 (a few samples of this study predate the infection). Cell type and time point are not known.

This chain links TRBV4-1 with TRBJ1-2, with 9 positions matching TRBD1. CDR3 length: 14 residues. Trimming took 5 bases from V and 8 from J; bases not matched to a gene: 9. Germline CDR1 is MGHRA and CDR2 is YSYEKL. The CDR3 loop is CASSDGGTGKGYTF. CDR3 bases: TGCGCCAGCAGCGACGGGGGGACAGGGAAGGGCTACACCTTC.

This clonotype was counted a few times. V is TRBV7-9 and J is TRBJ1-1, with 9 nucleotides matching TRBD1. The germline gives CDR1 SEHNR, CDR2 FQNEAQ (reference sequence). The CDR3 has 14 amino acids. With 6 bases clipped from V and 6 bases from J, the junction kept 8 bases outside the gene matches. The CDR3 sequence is CASSLLTGGSEAFF. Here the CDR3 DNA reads TGTGCCAGCAGTCTTTTAACAGGGGGCTCTGAAGCTTTCTTT.

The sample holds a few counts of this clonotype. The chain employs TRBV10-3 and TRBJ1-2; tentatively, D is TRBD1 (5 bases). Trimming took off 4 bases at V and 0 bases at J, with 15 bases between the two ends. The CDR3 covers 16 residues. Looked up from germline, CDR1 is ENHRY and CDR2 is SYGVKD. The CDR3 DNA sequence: TGTGCCATCAGTGGCCCCACGCAGGGAGCTAACTATGGCTACACCTTC. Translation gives CAISGPTQGANYGYTF.

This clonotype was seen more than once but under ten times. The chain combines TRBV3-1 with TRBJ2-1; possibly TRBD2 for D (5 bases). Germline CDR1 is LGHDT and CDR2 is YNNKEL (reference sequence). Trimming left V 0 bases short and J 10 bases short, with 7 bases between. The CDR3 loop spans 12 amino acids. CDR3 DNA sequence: TGTGCCAGCAGCCAAGATTGGGAGGAGCAGTTCTTC. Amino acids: CASSQDWEEQFF.

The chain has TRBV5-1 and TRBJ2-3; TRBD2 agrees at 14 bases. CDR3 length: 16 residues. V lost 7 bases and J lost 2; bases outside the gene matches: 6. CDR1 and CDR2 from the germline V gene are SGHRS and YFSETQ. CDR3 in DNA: TGCGCCAGCCGGCCGGGACTAGCGGGGGACACAGATACGCAGTATTTT. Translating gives CASRPGLAGDTDTQYF.

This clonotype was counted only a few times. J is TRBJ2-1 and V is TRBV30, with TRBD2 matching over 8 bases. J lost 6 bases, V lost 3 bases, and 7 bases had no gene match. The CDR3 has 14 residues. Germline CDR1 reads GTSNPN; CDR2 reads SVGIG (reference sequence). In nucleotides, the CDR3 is TGTGCCTGGAGATTGGCGGGGGGCCCCAATGAGCAGTTCTTC. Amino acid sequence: CAWRLAGGPNEQFF.